This T cell receptor (beta chain) was identified during a study of blood T cell repertoires in COVID-19. The protocol was immunoSEQ multiplex PCR, while the TCRdb copy is restricted to in-frame clones and leaves out a portion. The sample carries about 250,000 clones, 70% to 90% recorded once. The sequencing sample was made of peripheral blood. This clonotype was obtained from a woman aged 40 to 50 who had recovered from COVID-19.

CDR3 sequence reads: CASSVHGTDSGNTIYF. CDR3 coding DNA: TGTGCCAGCAGCGTCCACGGGACAGACTCTGGAAACACCATATATTTT. The chain employs TRBV9 and TRBJ1-3, with 7 bases lining up with TRBD1. This CDR3 region has 16 residues. The V and J ends lost 2 bases and 0 bases, in that order; junction bases with no gene match: 5. Germline lookup yields CDR1 SGDLS and CDR2 YYNGEE.